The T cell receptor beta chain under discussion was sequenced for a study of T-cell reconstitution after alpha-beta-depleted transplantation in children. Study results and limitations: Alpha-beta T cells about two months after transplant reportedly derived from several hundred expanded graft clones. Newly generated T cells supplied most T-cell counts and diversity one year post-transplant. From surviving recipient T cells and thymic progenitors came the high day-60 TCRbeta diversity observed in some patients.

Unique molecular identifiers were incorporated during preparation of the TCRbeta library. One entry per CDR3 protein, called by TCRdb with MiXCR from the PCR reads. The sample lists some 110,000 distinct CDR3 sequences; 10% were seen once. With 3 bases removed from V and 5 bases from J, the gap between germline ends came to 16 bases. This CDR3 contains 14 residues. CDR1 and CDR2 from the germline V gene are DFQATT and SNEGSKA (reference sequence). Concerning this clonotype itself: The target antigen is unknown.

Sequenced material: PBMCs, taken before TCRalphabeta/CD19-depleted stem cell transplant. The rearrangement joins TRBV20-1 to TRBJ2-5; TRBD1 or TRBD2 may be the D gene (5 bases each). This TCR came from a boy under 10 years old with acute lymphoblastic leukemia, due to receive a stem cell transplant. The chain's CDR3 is CSARGQGERETQYF. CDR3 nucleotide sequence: TGCAGTGCTAGGGGGCAGGGAGAGAGGGAGACCCAGTACTTC.